These 5 T cell receptor beta chains share one sample of origin, sequenced in a study of blood T cell repertoires in COVID-19. TCRdb keeps only in-frame clones here, not all; method: immunoSEQ multiplex PCR. The top ten hold 0.65% to 1% of the sample, which has around 460,000 clones, roughly 90% seen once. The specimen was peripheral blood. Receptors originate from a man aged 18 to 30 with COVID-19, enrolled during active disease.

The gene calls are TRBV30 and TRBJ2-3; a weak D match, TRBD1 (6 bases). CDR1 and CDR2 from the germline V gene are GTSNPN and SVGIG (reference sequence). V gave up 5 bases and J gave up 5 bases, with 11 bases separating them. The CDR3 consists of 12 residues. The CDR3 protein is CAWQGLGDTQYF. CDR3 DNA sequence: TGTGCCTGGCAGGGGCTCGGAGATACGCAGTATTTT.

The V call is TRBV7-6, the J call TRBJ1-5; no firm D call. From germline, CDR1 is SGHVS and CDR2 FNYEAQ. The CDR3 spans 15 residues. Deletions cut 1 base from V and 7 bases from J, with 14 bases between. CDR3 DNA sequence: TGTGCCAGCAGCTTAGAACCAGGTGCGGGCCAGCCCCAGCATTTT. This translates into CASSLEPGAGQPQHF.

The rearrangement links TRBV6-5 to TRBJ1-2, with 8 bases matching TRBD1. The germline gives CDR1 MNHEY, CDR2 SVGAGI. V lost 6 bases, J lost 4 bases, and 10 bases stayed unmatched. The CDR3 spans 15 residues. Written as DNA, the CDR3 is TGTGCCAGCAGCCCGTCGGGGACAGGCGTCTATGGCTACACCTTC. Translated, it gives CASSPSGTGVYGYTF.

This chain connects TRBV2 to TRBJ1-1; D ambiguous. This CDR3 comprises 14 residues. V was shortened by 4 bases and J by 2 bases, with 11 bases between the two germline ends. Looked up from germline, CDR1 is SNHLY and CDR2 is FYNNEI. CDR3 coding DNA: TGTGCCAGCAGTGGCGAAGGAGGAAACACTGAAGCTTTCTTT. Translating gives CASSGEGGNTEAFF.

This chain joins TRBV18 and TRBJ2-2; 7 bases match TRBD1. CDR3 size: 13 residues. The V and J ends lost 1 base and 9 bases, in that order; junction bases with no gene match: 2. Per germline, CDR1 KGHSH and CDR2 LQKENI. The CDR3 here is CASSPQGAWELFF. The DNA of the CDR3 is TGTGCCAGCTCACCACAGGGGGCATGGGAGCTGTTTTTT.